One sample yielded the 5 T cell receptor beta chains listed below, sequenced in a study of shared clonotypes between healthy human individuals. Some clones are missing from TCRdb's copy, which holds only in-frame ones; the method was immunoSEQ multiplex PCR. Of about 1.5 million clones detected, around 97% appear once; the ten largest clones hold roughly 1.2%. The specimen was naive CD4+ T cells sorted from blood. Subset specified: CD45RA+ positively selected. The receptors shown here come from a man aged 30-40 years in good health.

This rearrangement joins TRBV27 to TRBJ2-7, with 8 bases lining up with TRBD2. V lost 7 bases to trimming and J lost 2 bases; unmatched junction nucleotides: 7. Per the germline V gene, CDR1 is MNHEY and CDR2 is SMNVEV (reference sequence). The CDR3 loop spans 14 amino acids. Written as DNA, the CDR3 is TGTGCCAGCATTTGGGGGACTAGAGCCTACGAGCAGTACTTC. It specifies CASIWGTRAYEQYF.

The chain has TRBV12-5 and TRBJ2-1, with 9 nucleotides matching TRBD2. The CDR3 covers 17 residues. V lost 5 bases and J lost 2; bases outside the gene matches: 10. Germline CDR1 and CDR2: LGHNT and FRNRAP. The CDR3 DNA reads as TGTGCTAGTGGTCCCCGGGGTAGCGGGAGCACCTACAATGAGCAGTTCTTC. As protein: CASGPRGSGSTYNEQFF.

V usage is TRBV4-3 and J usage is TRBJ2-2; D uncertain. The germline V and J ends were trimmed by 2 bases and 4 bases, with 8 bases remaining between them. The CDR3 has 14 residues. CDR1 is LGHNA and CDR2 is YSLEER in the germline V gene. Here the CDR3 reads CASSQIPSTGELFF. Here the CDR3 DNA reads TGCGCCAGCAGCCAAATCCCTTCCACCGGGGAGCTGTTTTTT.

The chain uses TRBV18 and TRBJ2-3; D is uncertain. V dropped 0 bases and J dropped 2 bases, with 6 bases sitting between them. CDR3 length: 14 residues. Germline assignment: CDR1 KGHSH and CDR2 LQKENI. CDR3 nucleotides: TGTGCCAGCTCACCACCGGGTACCACAGATACGCAGTATTTT. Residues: CASSPPGTTDTQYF. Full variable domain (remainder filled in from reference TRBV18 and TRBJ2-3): NAGVMQNPRHLVRRRGQEARLRCSPMKGHSHVYWYRQLPEEGLKFMVYLQKENIIDESGMPKERFSAEFPKEGPSILRIQQVVRGDSAAYFCASSPPGTTDTQYFGPGTRLTVL.

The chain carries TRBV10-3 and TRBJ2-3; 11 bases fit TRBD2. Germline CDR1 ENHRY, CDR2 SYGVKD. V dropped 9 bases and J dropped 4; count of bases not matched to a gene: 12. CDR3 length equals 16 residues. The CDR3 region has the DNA TGTGCCATTAGAACTAGCGGGAGACCCGGCGCAGATACGCAGTATTTT. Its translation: CAIRTSGRPGADTQYF.